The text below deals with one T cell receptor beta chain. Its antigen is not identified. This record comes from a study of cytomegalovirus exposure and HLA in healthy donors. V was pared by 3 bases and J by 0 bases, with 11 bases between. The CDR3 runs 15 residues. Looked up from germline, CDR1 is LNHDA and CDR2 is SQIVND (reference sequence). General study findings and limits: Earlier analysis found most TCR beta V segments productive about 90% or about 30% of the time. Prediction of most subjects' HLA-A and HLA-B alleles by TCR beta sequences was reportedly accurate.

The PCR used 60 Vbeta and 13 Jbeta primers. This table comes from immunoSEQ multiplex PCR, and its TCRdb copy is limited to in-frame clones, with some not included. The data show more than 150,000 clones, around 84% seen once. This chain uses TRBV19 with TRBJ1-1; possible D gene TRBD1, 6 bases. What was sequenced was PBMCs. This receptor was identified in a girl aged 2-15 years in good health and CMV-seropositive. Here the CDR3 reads CASSIQGNMNTEAFF. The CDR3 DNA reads TGTGCCAGTAGTATTCAGGGGAACATGAACACTGAAGCTTTCTTT.